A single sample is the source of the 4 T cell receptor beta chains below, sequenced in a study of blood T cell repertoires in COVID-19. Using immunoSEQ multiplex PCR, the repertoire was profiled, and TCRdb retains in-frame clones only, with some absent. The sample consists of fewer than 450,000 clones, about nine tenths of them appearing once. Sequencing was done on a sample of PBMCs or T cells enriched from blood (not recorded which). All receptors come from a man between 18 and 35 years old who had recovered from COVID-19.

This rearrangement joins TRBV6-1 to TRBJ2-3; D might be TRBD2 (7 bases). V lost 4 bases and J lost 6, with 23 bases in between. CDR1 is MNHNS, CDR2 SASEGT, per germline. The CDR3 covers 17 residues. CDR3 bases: TGTGCCAGCAGTGCCCTAGGAGGGGGGGCCGGTGTGGATACGCAGTATTTT. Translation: CASSALGGGAGVDTQYF.

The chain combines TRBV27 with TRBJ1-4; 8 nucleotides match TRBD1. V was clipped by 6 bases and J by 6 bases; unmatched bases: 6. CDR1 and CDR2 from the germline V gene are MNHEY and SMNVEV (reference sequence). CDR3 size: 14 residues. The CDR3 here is CASRSTGAYEKLFF. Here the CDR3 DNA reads TGTGCCAGCAGATCGACAGGGGCGTATGAAAAACTGTTTTTT.

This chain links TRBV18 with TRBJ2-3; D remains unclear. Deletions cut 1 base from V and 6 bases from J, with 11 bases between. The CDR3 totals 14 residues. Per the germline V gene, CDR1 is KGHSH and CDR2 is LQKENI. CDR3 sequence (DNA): TGTGCCAGCTCACCACTTTCGGTCGCCGATACGCAGTATTTT. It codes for CASSPLSVADTQYF.

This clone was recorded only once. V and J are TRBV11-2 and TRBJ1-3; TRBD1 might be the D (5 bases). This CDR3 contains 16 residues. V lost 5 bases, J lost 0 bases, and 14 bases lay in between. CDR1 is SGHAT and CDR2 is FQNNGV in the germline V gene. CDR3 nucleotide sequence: TGTGCCAGCAGCGTAGGGGCGTCCTACTCTGGAAACACCATATATTTT. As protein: CASSVGASYSGNTIYF.